This TCR beta chain was sequenced during a study of T cell responses to AZD1222 COVID-19 vaccine. The protocol was immunoSEQ multiplex PCR, while the TCRdb copy is restricted to in-frame clones and leaves out a portion. The table has some 190,000 clones, about 93% seen once. This TCR was sampled from an adult who received the AZD1222 COVID-19 vaccine. The sample consisted of peripheral blood, taken 28 days after the second AZD1222 dose.

DNA of the CDR3: TGTGCCAGCAGCTTCTCTAGCGGCCAAGAGACCCAGTACTTC. This translates into CASSFSSGQETQYF. V is TRBV11-1 and J is TRBJ2-5; 7 bases align to TRBD2. Germline V gives CDR1 SGHAT, CDR2 FQDESV (reference sequence). The CDR3 totals 14 residues. The ends lost 3 bases at V and 1 base at J; junction bases unmatched: 2.